The 25 T cell receptor beta chains below were found in one sample sequenced in a study of post-analysis software for immune sequencing data. The study, taken as a whole, reports: Elevated frequency relative to controls characterized roughly 5 TRBV segments in patients, TRBV5-6, TRBV5-1 and TRBV20-1 among them.

Their specific antigens are unknown. Unique-molecular-identifier-tagged TCR beta cDNA libraries were used. Each CDR3 protein is one row after TCRdb ran MiXCR on the PCR reads. The sample yields approximately 770,000 distinct CDR3 sequences, about 45% seen once. The sequencing input was blood. Receptors were obtained from a girl under 18 with multiple sclerosis.

V usage is TRBV20-1 and J usage is TRBJ2-5; perhaps TRBD1 as D (6 bases). Trimming left V 4 bases short and J 1 base short, with 19 bases between. This CDR3 contains 16 residues. The germline CDR1 and CDR2 sequences are DFQATT and SNEGSKA (reference sequence). The CDR3 DNA is TGCAGTGCTACCATTTCAGGGGCTAGGGGCCAAGAGACCCAGTACTTC. Its translation is CSATISGARGQETQYF.

The CDR3 reads CASSVGGGGTSGSNEQFF. As DNA, the CDR3 is TGTGCCAGCAGCGTAGGAGGTGGGGGGACTAGCGGGAGCAATGAGCAGTTCTTC. The genes are TRBV9 and TRBJ2-1, with TRBD2 identical over 14 bases. Per the germline V gene, CDR1 is SGDLS and CDR2 is YYNGEE. The length of the CDR3 is 18 residues. V gave up 0 bases and J gave up 6 bases; unmatched junction bases: 8.

The genes are TRBV9 and TRBJ2-1; TRBD2 might be the D (5 bases). Germline V gene data show CDR1 as SGDLS and CDR2 as YYNGEE. The CDR3 has 14 residues. V lost 4 bases and J 7 bases, leaving 15 bases between the germline ends. CDR3 sequence (DNA): TGTGCCAGCAGCCTACGGACTGGGGAGAATGAGCAGTTCTTC. Amino acid sequence: CASSLRTGENEQFF.

This clonotype came up a few times. The chain has TRBV6-5 and TRBJ1-2, with D perhaps TRBD1 (6 bases). This CDR3 has 12 residues. The V gene's germline CDR1 is MNHEY and CDR2 SVGAGI. V was pared by 7 bases and J by 7 bases, with 13 bases between. This CDR3 is CASKEGEGGYTF. CDR3 coding DNA: TGTGCCAGCAAAGAGGGGGAGGGTGGCTACACCTTC.

This clonotype was observed a few times. The chain combines TRBV6-5 with TRBJ2-3; D may be TRBD1 (6 bases). This CDR3 contains 14 residues. V lost 5 bases and J lost 5, with 14 bases in between. From germline, CDR1 is MNHEY and CDR2 SVGAGI. The CDR3 bases are TGTGCCAGCAGTCCACTGAGAGGGGGAGATACGCAGTATTTT. It codes for CASSPLRGGDTQYF.

This clonotype has just a few counts. This chain uses TRBV7-2 with TRBJ2-7; perhaps D is TRBD1 or TRBD2 (5 bases each). Germline CDR1 is SGHTA and CDR2 is FQGNSA. The V and J ends lost 1 base and 0 bases respectively, with 16 bases between them. This CDR3 comprises 17 residues. The CDR3 DNA reads as TGTGCCAGCAGCTTAGGGGGGAAGCGGACCCGCTCCTACGAGCAGTACTTC. Translation gives CASSLGGKRTRSYEQYF. The full variable domain, its missing parts supplied by reference TRBV7-2 and TRBJ2-7, is GAGVSQSPSNKVTEKGKDVELRCDPISGHTALYWYRQSLGQGLEFLIYFQGNSAPDKSGLPSDRFSAERTGGSVSTLTIQRTQQEDSAVYLCASSLGGKRTRSYEQYFGPGTRLTVT.

V usage is TRBV11-3 and J usage is TRBJ1-6; D remains ambiguous. V lost 5 bases to trimming and J lost 9 bases, with 17 bases between them. Germline-derived CDR1 and CDR2 are SGHNT and YENEEA. The CDR3 has 15 residues. This CDR3 is CASSKQPRKCSPLHF. The CDR3 DNA reads as TGTGCCAGCAGCAAACAACCCAGGAAATGTTCACCCCTCCACTTT.

This clonotype was seen more than once but under ten times. CDR3 DNA: TGCAGTGCTATCTCACTAGAGGGAGGGTGGGATGAGCAGTTCTTC. This sequence encodes CSAISLEGGWDEQFF. The chain employs TRBV20-1 and TRBJ2-1, with 7 nucleotides matching TRBD2. After removal of 4 bases from V and 8 bases from J, the junction contained 14 bases not matched to a gene. Germline V lookup: CDR1 DFQATT, CDR2 SNEGSKA (reference sequence). The length of the CDR3 is 15 residues.

This sequence joins TRBV5-6 and TRBJ1-1, with 8 nucleotides matching TRBD1. Trimming removed 4 bases from V and 0 bases from J; junction bases left unmatched: 11. This CDR3 has 17 residues. Germline V gene data show CDR1 as SGHDT and CDR2 as YYEEEE. CDR3 DNA: TGTGCCAGCAGCCGACCCCTTGGACAGGGAATGAACACTGAAGCTTTCTTT. Protein: CASSRPLGQGMNTEAFF.

With regard to this clonotype: The junction does not match germline at one end; this may be a read error. The gene calls are TRBV5-1 and TRBJ2-2; the D is unclear. Germline lookup yields CDR1 SGHRS and CDR2 YFSETQ. The CDR3 totals 13 residues. The CDR3 sequence is CASSPRRTGELFF. The DNA for the CDR3 is TGTGCCAGCAGCCCAAGACGCACCGGGGAGCTGTTTTTT.

The chain links TRBV29-1 to TRBJ2-4, with a weak D call TRBD1 (6 bases). The J call may be mistaken, given a closer DNA end match to TRBJ2-7. This CDR3 is built from 11 residues. CDR1 is SQVTM and CDR2 is ANQGSEA in the germline V gene. The CDR3 is CSARTGTEQYF. CDR3 coding DNA: TGCAGCGCTCGAACAGGGACCGAGCAGTACTTC.

The J gene is TRBJ2-7, the V gene TRBV2; D call uncertain. Germline V CDR1 and CDR2: SNHLY, FYNNEI. There are 16 residues in the CDR3. The V end lost 5 bases, the J end lost 1 base, and 18 bases lay between the germline ends. The CDR3, as DNA: TGTGCCAGCAGTTCTGACAAGGTTTGGGTTTCCTACGAGCAGTACTTC. Its translation is CASSSDKVWVSYEQYF. Full variable domain (outside the CDR3, taken from reference TRBV2 and TRBJ2-7): EPEVTQTPSHQVTQMGQEVILRCVPISNHLYFYWYRQILGQKVEFLVSFYNNEISEKSEIFDDQFSVERPDGSNFTLKIRSTKLEDSAMYFCASSSDKVWVSYEQYFGPGTRLTVT.

This clonotype was picked up a small number of times. CDR3 bases: TGTGCCACCAGCAGAGCGGGAGCCTACAATGAGCAGTTCTTC. Its translation: CATSRAGAYNEQFF. The rearrangement uses TRBV15 and TRBJ2-1; D may be TRBD2 (6 bases). Per the germline V gene, CDR1 is LNHNV and CDR2 is YYDKDF (reference sequence). V was clipped by 1 base and J by 2 bases, with 6 bases between them. The CDR3 loop spans 14 amino acids.

V gene TRBV12-5 combines with J gene TRBJ2-3; D possibly matches TRBD1 or TRBD2 (5 bases each). The CDR3 covers 17 residues. Germline V CDR1 and CDR2: LGHNT, FRNRAP. Between the trimmed V and J ends, which lost 2 bases and 1 base, there was a span of 16 bases. The DNA of the CDR3 is TGTGCTAGTGGTTTGACGGAGGAAATAGGGGGCACAGATACGCAGTATTTT. This translates into CASGLTEEIGGTDTQYF.

The chain couples TRBV20-1 to TRBJ2-7, with 7 bases matching TRBD2. Germline loops: CDR1 DFQATT, CDR2 SNEGSKA (reference sequence). V lost 1 base and J lost 2; bases outside the gene matches: 5. The CDR3 is made up of 14 amino acids. The CDR3 here is CSARGEGVPYEQYF. The CDR3 DNA reads as TGCAGTGCTAGAGGGGAGGGAGTTCCCTACGAGCAGTACTTC.

The chain employs TRBV30 and TRBJ2-5; a possible D gene is TRBD2 (6 bases). CDR1 GTSNPN and CDR2 SVGIG come from the germline V gene (reference sequence). The CDR3 runs to 15 residues. V dropped 1 base and J dropped 2 bases, with 14 bases sitting between them. The CDR3 bases are TGTGCCTGGAGTGATCTCATTAGCGGTCAAGAGACCCAGTACTTC. This translates into CAWSDLISGQETQYF.

A few counts support this clonotype. The gene calls are TRBV9 and TRBJ2-1; weak D call: TRBD1 (7 bases). This CDR3 contains 14 residues. V was clipped by 4 bases and J by 6 bases, with 14 bases between them. Per the germline V gene, CDR1 is SGDLS and CDR2 is YYNGEE. In DNA, the CDR3 is TGTGCCAGCAGCCACGTGCAGGGGGGCAATGAGCAGTTCTTC. Translation gives CASSHVQGGNEQFF.

Details on this clonotype: The junction shows a germline mismatch at one end, possibly a read error. CDR3 sequence: CASSSNRVGDYGYTF. CDR3 bases: TGTGCCAGCTCATCTAACAGGGTTGGGGACTATGGCTACACCTTT. V usage is TRBV18 and J usage is TRBJ1-2, with a weak D call TRBD1 (6 bases). CDR3 size: 15 residues. Germline CDR1 and CDR2: KGHSH and LQKENI.

The V gene is TRBV7-9, the J gene TRBJ1-2; maybe TRBD1 (6 bases). Germline V CDR1 and CDR2: SEHNR, FQNEAQ (reference sequence). CDR3 length: 15 amino acids. Trimming pared 3 bases from V and 4 bases from J, leaving 15 bases between. CDR3 amino acids: CASSFSTDSSYGYTF. The CDR3 coding sequence is TGTGCCAGCAGCTTTAGTACGGACAGTTCCTATGGCTACACCTTC.

This chain joins TRBV10-1 and TRBJ2-3; D may correspond to TRBD1 or TRBD2 (5 bases each). The V end lost 5 bases, the J end lost 13 bases, and 19 bases lay between the germline ends. This CDR3 is 13 amino acids long. Germline-derived CDR1 and CDR2 are WNHNN and SYGVQD (reference sequence). CDR3 bases: TGCGCCAGCAGTTCGTGGGGACGGGCCCCGGAGTATTTT. This codes for CASSSWGRAPEYF.

This chain connects TRBV6-5 to TRBJ1-1, with a possible D match to TRBD1 (6 bases). V lost 10 bases and J lost 6, with 12 bases in between. This CDR3 spans 11 amino acids. In germline, CDR1 is MNHEY, CDR2 SVGAGI. CDR3 amino acids: CAISQGPEAFF. In DNA form, the CDR3 reads TGTGCCATTTCACAGGGCCCTGAAGCTTTCTTT.

The chain combines TRBV5-1 with TRBJ2-6, with D tentatively TRBD1 (6 bases). V lost 3 bases to trimming and J lost 0 bases, with 13 bases between them. The CDR3 is made up of 17 amino acids. The germline gives CDR1 SGHRS, CDR2 YFSETQ. In nucleotides, the CDR3 is TGCGCCAGCAGCTCCGGGGACAACCGCTCTGGGGCCAACGTCCTGACTTTC. Translating gives CASSSGDNRSGANVLTF.

The chain has TRBV14 and TRBJ2-5; D remains ambiguous. Germline loops: CDR1 SGHDN, CDR2 FVKESK. The CDR3 contains 14 residues. Trimming shortened V by 5 bases and J by 3 bases, and 13 bases separated the two germline ends. The CDR3 protein is CASSGGHNKETQYF. CDR3 bases: TGTGCCAGCAGCGGTGGTCACAATAAAGAGACCCAGTACTTC.

The chain has TRBV11-2 and TRBJ2-3, with 9 bases matching TRBD2. The trim removed 1 base at V and 3 bases at J, leaving 11 bases unmatched. The CDR3 is 18 residues long. Germline CDR1 SGHAT, CDR2 FQNNGV. The CDR3 sequence: CASSLGGSGRYGTDTQYF. The CDR3 region has the DNA TGTGCCAGCAGCTTAGGGGGTAGCGGGAGATACGGAACAGATACGCAGTATTTT.

The CDR3 DNA reads as TGCAGCGTTGATCGGGACACCTACAATGAGCAGTACTTC. This codes for CSVDRDTYNEQYF. This chain uses TRBV29-1 with TRBJ2-1, with D perhaps matching TRBD1 (6 bases). The assigned J gene may be wrong: the sequence end matches TRBJ2-7 better. The CDR3 has 13 amino acids. Germline V gene sequence: CDR1 SQVTM, CDR2 ANQGSEA.